These 32 T cell receptor beta chains originate from one sample sequenced in a study of OX40 agonist ivuxolimab in advanced cancers. Library creation used the immunoSEQ multiplex PCR assay. The table was pulled from immuneACCESS by TCRdb, which kept in-frame rearrangements only. Such tables lose some clones; where checked, under half of the loss comes from unresolved V genes, and the rest has no known cause. Recorded for this sample are around 46,000 clones; 75% to 90% of them occurred a single time. Of the sample, 30% to 35% is held by the ten largest clones. Specimen: CD4+ or CD8+ T cells sorted from blood, collected in a trial of the OX40 agonist ivuxolimab. These receptor sequences come from an adult with an advanced solid tumor such as melanoma, head and neck, liver or kidney cancer.

The V and J genes are TRBV7-2 and TRBJ2-2, with D unresolved. V was pared by 5 bases and J by 4 bases, with 14 bases between. Germline V gene lookup returns CDR1 SGHTA and CDR2 FQGNSA. The CDR3 is 15 residues long. The CDR3: CASSAGRQITGELFF. In DNA form, the CDR3 reads TGTGCCAGCAGCGCAGGTCGGCAGATCACCGGGGAGCTGTTTTTT.

The chain combines TRBV7-9 with TRBJ2-1; 15 bases are shared with TRBD2. The V segment lost 5 bases and the J segment 8 bases; nucleotides outside the gene matches: 7. This CDR3 is built from 16 residues. Germline CDR1 SEHNR, CDR2 FQNEAQ (reference sequence). The CDR3 DNA is TGTGCCAGCAGCCGGACTAGCGGGAGGGCCTCTGATGAGCAGTTCTTC. As protein: CASSRTSGRASDEQFF. Complete variable domain (other parts from reference TRBV7-9 and TRBJ2-1): DTGVSQNPRHKITKRGQNVTFRCDPISEHNRLYWYRQTLGQGPEFLTYFQNEAQLEKSRLLSDRFSAERPKGSFSTLEIQRTEQGDSAMYLCASSRTSGRASDEQFFGPGTRLTVL.

In this sample, this clone turned up once. The chain recombines TRBV11-2 with TRBJ2-5, with D possibly being TRBD1 or TRBD2 (6 bases each). The V and J ends lost 5 bases and 4 bases respectively, with 23 bases between them. The CDR3 is made up of 17 amino acids. Germline loops: CDR1 SGHAT, CDR2 FQNNGV. The chain's CDR3 is CASSRYRGQGEGETQYF. DNA of the CDR3: TGTGCCAGCAGCCGCTACCGGGGGCAGGGAGAAGGAGAGACCCAGTACTTC.

CDR3: CASSRDEGFYEQYF. CDR3 coding DNA: TGTGCCAGCAGCCGTGATGAGGGTTTCTACGAGCAGTACTTC. The rearrangement links TRBV7-2 to TRBJ2-7, with D maybe TRBD2 (5 bases). The CDR3 loop spans 14 amino acids. Germline V gene sequence: CDR1 SGHTA, CDR2 FQGNSA. V was clipped by 5 bases and J by 3 bases, with 14 bases between them. The whole variable domain, filled in from reference TRBV7-2 and TRBJ2-7, reads GAGVSQSPSNKVTEKGKDVELRCDPISGHTALYWYRQSLGQGLEFLIYFQGNSAPDKSGLPSDRFSAERTGGSVSTLTIQRTQQEDSAVYLCASSRDEGFYEQYFGPGTRLTVT.

This chain joins TRBV7-8 and TRBJ2-7; D is perhaps TRBD2 (6 bases). Trimming took off 4 bases at V and 3 bases at J, with 7 bases between the two ends. Germline V CDR1 and CDR2: SGHVS, FQNEAQ. The CDR3 extends over 12 amino acids. CDR3 DNA: TGTGCCAGCAGCTCGGGAGACTACGAGCAGTACTTC. Translating it yields CASSSGDYEQYF.

This rearrangement joins TRBV6-1 to TRBJ1-5; the D gene is possibly TRBD1 (5 bases). The CDR3 loop spans 15 amino acids. V was trimmed by 3 bases and J by 9 bases, leaving 18 bases between them. CDR1 MNHNS and CDR2 SASEGT come from the germline V gene. The CDR3 bases are TGTGCCAGCAGTGACCCCGGGGGGGGTGCTTCGCCCCAGCATTTT. Residues: CASSDPGGGASPQHF.

This clone showed up just once. The chain has TRBV4-1 and TRBJ2-1; TRBD2 matches 7 bases. V was clipped by 0 bases and J by 0 bases; unmatched bases: 5. CDR3 length: 17 residues. Germline lookup yields CDR1 MGHRA and CDR2 YSYEKL. The CDR3: CASSQEGRGSSYNEQFF. CDR3 in DNA: TGCGCCAGCAGCCAAGAGGGGCGGGGGAGCTCCTACAATGAGCAGTTCTTC.

This clone was seen a single time. J is TRBJ2-1 and V is TRBV19; D gene ambiguous. With 5 bases removed from V and 3 bases from J, the gap between germline ends came to 5 bases. This CDR3 spans 12 amino acids. The germline V gene has CDR1 LNHDA and CDR2 SQIVND (reference sequence). CDR3 coding DNA: TGTGCCAGTAGTTTTAGCTACAATGAGCAGTTCTTC. This encodes CASSFSYNEQFF.

The chain employs TRBV2 and TRBJ2-7; D uncertain. With 6 bases removed from V and 3 bases from J, the gap between germline ends came to 9 bases. The CDR3 covers 12 residues. Germline-derived CDR1 and CDR2 are SNHLY and FYNNEI. The CDR3 DNA sequence: TGTGCCAGCAGGCTGGTAAGCTACGAGCAGTACTTC. It specifies CASRLVSYEQYF.

The CDR3 spells CASSPIPSGSHNEQFF. CDR3 in DNA: TGTGCCAGCAGCCCAATCCCTAGCGGGAGCCACAATGAGCAGTTCTTC. The chain recombines TRBV7-3 with TRBJ2-1; TRBD2 aligns across 10 bases. Germline loops: CDR1 SGHTA, CDR2 FQGTGA. V shed 5 bases and J 5 bases; nucleotides not matched to a gene: 9. The CDR3 contains 16 residues. Combining the CDR3 with reference TRBV7-3 and TRBJ2-1 gives the whole variable domain GAGVSQTPSNKVTEKGKYVELRCDPISGHTALYWYRQSLGQGPEFLIYFQGTGAADDSGLPNDRFFAVRPEGSVSTLKIQRTERGDSAVYLCASSPIPSGSHNEQFFGPGTRLTVL.

V is TRBV11-2 and J is TRBJ2-2; 13 bases map to TRBD2. V lost 3 bases to trimming and J lost 5 bases; unmatched junction nucleotides: 6. Germline V gene sequence: CDR1 SGHAT, CDR2 FQNNGV. CDR3 length: 17 residues. The CDR3 DNA follows: TGTGCCAGCAGCTTGCCGGGACTAGCGGGGAGGACCGGGGAGCTGTTTTTT. Its protein is CASSLPGLAGRTGELFF.

This clone was seen once. V usage is TRBV6-1 and J usage is TRBJ2-6; possible D gene TRBD2, 5 bases. The CDR3 has 15 residues. The V end was cut by 7 bases, the J end by 0 bases, with 10 bases between. Germline V gene data show CDR1 as MNHNS and CDR2 as SASEGT. The CDR3 reads CASIDGVSGANVLTF. In DNA, the CDR3 is TGTGCCAGCATCGACGGGGTCTCTGGGGCCAACGTCCTGACTTTC.

The CDR3 loop is CASSKDPESYEQYF. CDR3 nucleotide sequence: TGTGCCAGCAGCAAAGACCCCGAAAGTTACGAGCAGTACTTC. The chain has TRBV21-1 and TRBJ2-7. TRBV21-1 is labeled a pseudogene. This CDR3 region has 14 residues.

The chain has TRBV7-2 and TRBJ2-7; D is unclear. The V and J ends lost 5 bases and 1 base respectively, with 9 bases between them. The CDR3 spans 13 residues. Germline CDR1 SGHTA, CDR2 FQGNSA. This CDR3 reads CASSLSRSYEQYF. The CDR3 coding sequence is TGTGCCAGCAGCCTTTCCAGATCCTACGAGCAGTACTTC. Based on the CDR3 plus reference TRBV7-2 and TRBJ2-7, the full variable domain is GAGVSQSPSNKVTEKGKDVELRCDPISGHTALYWYRQSLGQGLEFLIYFQGNSAPDKSGLPSDRFSAERTGGSVSTLTIQRTQQEDSAVYLCASSLSRSYEQYFGPGTRLTVT.

CDR3 sequence reads: CASSIFQGPYEQYF. The CDR3 region has the DNA TGTGCCAGTAGTATTTTTCAGGGGCCCTACGAGCAGTACTTC. The chain couples TRBV19 to TRBJ2-7; D perhaps matches TRBD1 (6 bases). Germline V CDR1 and CDR2: LNHDA, SQIVND (reference sequence). Between the trimmed V and J ends, which lost 3 bases and 2 bases, there was a span of 11 bases. The CDR3 extends over 14 amino acids.

The gene calls are TRBV4-1 and TRBJ1-1, with D uncertain. This CDR3 region has 12 residues. Germline CDR1 and CDR2: MGHRA and YSYEKL. The V and J ends lost 0 bases and 3 bases respectively, with 2 bases between them. The CDR3 DNA follows: TGCGCCAGCAGCCAAGATGACACTGAAGCTTTCTTT. Translated: CASSQDDTEAFF.

The V and J genes are TRBV27 and TRBJ1-5; a weak D match, TRBD1 (5 bases). This CDR3 contains 16 residues. Trimming took 0 bases from V and 2 from J, leaving 11 bases between them. CDR1 and CDR2 (germline): MNHEY, SMNVEV (reference sequence). The CDR3 nucleotides read TGTGCCAGCAGTTTATCTGGGCAGGGAGGCAATCAGCCCCAGCATTTT. Its protein is CASSLSGQGGNQPQHF.

The chain joins TRBV27 to TRBJ2-7; 9 bases fit TRBD2. V lost 3 bases, J lost 1 base, and 4 bases stayed unmatched. CDR1 MNHEY and CDR2 SMNVEV come from the germline V gene (reference sequence). The CDR3 has 15 amino acids. CDR3 amino acids: CASSFGLANSYEQYF. CDR3 DNA: TGTGCCAGCAGTTTCGGACTAGCGAATTCCTACGAGCAGTACTTC.

V gene TRBV14 combines with J gene TRBJ2-1; D is undetermined. The V end was cut by 2 bases, the J end by 8 bases, with 13 bases between. This CDR3 has 14 amino acids. CDR1 SGHDN and CDR2 FVKESK come from the germline V gene. The CDR3, as DNA: TGTGCCAGCAGCCAACAGCTAGTCATCGATGAGCAGTTCTTC. This encodes CASSQQLVIDEQFF.

The rearrangement links TRBV19 to TRBJ1-1; no firm D call. CDR1 is LNHDA, CDR2 SQIVND, per germline (reference sequence). This CDR3 is 14 amino acids long. The germline V and J ends were trimmed by 5 bases and 1 base, with 11 bases remaining between them. The CDR3 loop reads CASSPPSGNTEAFF. The CDR3 nucleotides read TGTGCCAGTAGTCCGCCCTCCGGGAACACTGAAGCTTTCTTT.

The chain combines TRBV4-2 with TRBJ2-1; D gene unclear. The CDR3 has 11 amino acids. Germline values: CDR1 LGHNA, CDR2 YNFKEQ. V was pared by 3 bases and J by 5 bases, with 2 bases between. The CDR3 DNA sequence: TGTGCCAGCAGCCACCACAATGAGCAGTTCTTC. This translates into CASSHHNEQFF.

Only one count was recorded for this clone. The rearrangement joins TRBV29-1 to TRBJ1-1; D not certain. V lost 6 bases, J lost 10 bases, and 18 bases lay in between. CDR3 size: 12 residues. Germline V gene sequence: CDR1 SQVTM, CDR2 ANQGSEA. The CDR3 bases are TGCAGCGTCCGTGAGGGAGAACTCGTAGCTTTCTTT. It yields the protein CSVREGELVAFF.

The chain has TRBV5-4 and TRBJ2-1; D is undetermined. CDR3 size: 15 residues. Germline CDR1 and CDR2: SGHNT and YYREEE (reference sequence). V was cut by 4 bases and J by 2 bases, with 13 bases left in between. Written as DNA, the CDR3 is TGTGCCAGCAGCAGTGTCGTCTCCCCCTACAATGAGCAGTTCTTC. Translation gives CASSSVVSPYNEQFF.

The gene calls are TRBV19 and TRBJ2-3; 15 bases line up with TRBD2. V was pared by 9 bases and J by 5 bases, with 6 bases of the junction left unmatched. Germline V gene lookup returns CDR1 LNHDA and CDR2 SQIVND (reference sequence). This CDR3 has 15 amino acids. CDR3 residues: CASRTSGRAIDTQYF. CDR3 DNA: TGTGCCAGCAGGACTAGCGGGAGGGCCATAGATACGCAGTATTTT.

The rearrangement joins TRBV27 to TRBJ1-4, with D uncertain. V lost 1 base and J 8 bases, leaving 11 bases between the germline ends. Germline CDR1 MNHEY, CDR2 SMNVEV (reference sequence). There are 14 residues in the CDR3. The CDR3 is CASSLFRGEEKLFF. CDR3 coding DNA: TGTGCCAGCAGTTTATTCCGGGGTGAGGAAAAACTGTTTTTT. Full variable domain (remainder filled in from reference TRBV27 and TRBJ1-4): EAQVTQNPRYLITVTGKKLTVTCSQNMNHEYMSWYRQDPGLGLRQIYYSMNVEVTDKGDVPEGYKVSRKEKRNFPLILESPSPNQTSLYFCASSLFRGEEKLFFGSGTQLSVL.

V and J are TRBV5-6 and TRBJ2-1, with D possibly being TRBD2 (5 bases). V lost 0 bases, J lost 4 bases, and 17 bases lay in between. The CDR3 consists of 17 residues. Germline V CDR1 and CDR2: SGHDT, YYEEEE. The CDR3 sequence is CASSLVALFAGYNEQFF. CDR3 DNA sequence: TGTGCCAGCAGCTTGGTCGCTTTATTTGCGGGTTACAATGAGCAGTTCTTC. Full variable domain (rest looked up from reference TRBV5-6 and TRBJ2-1): DAGVTQSPTHLIKTRGQQVTLRCSPKSGHDTVSWYQQALGQGPQFIFQYYEEEERQRGNFPDRFSGHQFPNYSSELNVNALLLGDSALYLCASSLVALFAGYNEQFFGPGTRLTVL.

This chain joins TRBV7-8 and TRBJ1-1, with D hard to call. The CDR3 spans 15 residues. The germline V gene has CDR1 SGHVS and CDR2 FQNEAQ. The V gene lost 5 bases and the J gene lost 1 base, with 14 bases spanning the gap. The CDR3 DNA is TGTGCCAGCAGCCCATCGGTCGGAGCGAACACTGAAGCTTTCTTT. Its protein is CASSPSVGANTEAFF.

This clone was picked up one time. The chain uses TRBV11-2 and TRBJ2-5; D is unclear. CDR1 is SGHAT and CDR2 is FQNNGV in the germline V gene. With 0 bases removed from V and 0 bases from J, the gap between germline ends came to 8 bases. The CDR3 is made up of 15 amino acids. In DNA form, the CDR3 reads TGTGCCAGCAGCTTAGATTTCAGTTACCAAGAGACCCAGTACTTC. This sequence encodes CASSLDFSYQETQYF.

This clone was seen a few times. This rearrangement joins TRBV6-1 to TRBJ2-5; 9 positions agree with TRBD2. V was pared by 3 bases and J by 7 bases, with 3 bases of the junction left unmatched. The CDR3 spans 13 residues. Germline CDR1 and CDR2: MNHNS and SASEGT. The CDR3 region is CASSEGLAGTQYF. DNA of the CDR3: TGTGCCAGCAGTGAGGGACTAGCCGGGACCCAGTACTTC.

The CDR3 DNA is TGCGCCAGCAGCCAAGATCGACAGGGTTCGGGGGTCACTGAAGCTTTCTTT. Its protein is CASSQDRQGSGVTEAFF. V usage is TRBV4-1 and J usage is TRBJ1-1; 7 positions agree with TRBD1. Germline loops: CDR1 MGHRA, CDR2 YSYEKL. The V gene end was trimmed by 0 bases and the J gene end by 4 bases; junction bases not matched to a gene: 11. The CDR3 sequence is 17 residues long.

The J gene is TRBJ2-7, the V gene TRBV9; TRBD1 might be the D (5 bases). The CDR3 loop spans 15 amino acids. V was cut by 0 bases and J by 4 bases, with 14 bases left in between. Germline CDR1 SGDLS, CDR2 YYNGEE. The CDR3 spells CASSVAVGVRYEQYF. The CDR3 DNA follows: TGTGCCAGCAGCGTAGCGGTAGGGGTAAGGTACGAGCAGTACTTC.

The chain uses TRBV5-5 and TRBJ1-5; D remains unclear. CDR1 and CDR2 (germline): SGHKS, YYEKEE (reference sequence). CDR3 length: 16 residues. Trimming took off 0 bases at V and 1 base at J, with 11 bases between the two ends. The CDR3 sequence is CASSLGVRGSNQPQHF. As DNA, the CDR3 is TGTGCCAGCAGCTTGGGGGTCCGGGGAAGCAATCAGCCCCAGCATTTT.